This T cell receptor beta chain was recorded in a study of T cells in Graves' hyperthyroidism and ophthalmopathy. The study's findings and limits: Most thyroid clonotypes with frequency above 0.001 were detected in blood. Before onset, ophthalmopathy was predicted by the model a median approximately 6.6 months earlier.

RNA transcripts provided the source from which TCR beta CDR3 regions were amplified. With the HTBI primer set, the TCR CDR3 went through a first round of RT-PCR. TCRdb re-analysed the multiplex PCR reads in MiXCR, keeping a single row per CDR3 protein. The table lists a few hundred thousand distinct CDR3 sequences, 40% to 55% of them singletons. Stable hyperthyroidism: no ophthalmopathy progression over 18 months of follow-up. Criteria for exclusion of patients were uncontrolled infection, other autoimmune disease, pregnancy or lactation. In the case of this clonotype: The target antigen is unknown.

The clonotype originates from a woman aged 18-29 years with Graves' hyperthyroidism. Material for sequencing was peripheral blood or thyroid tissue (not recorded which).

The CDR3: CASSMLQGGSTEAFF. The CDR3 coding sequence is TGTGCCAGTAGTATGCTCCAGGGAGGGTCCACTGAAGCTTTCTTT. This chain links TRBV19 with TRBJ1-1; D is possibly TRBD1 (5 bases). The CDR3 is made up of 15 amino acids. The V gene's germline CDR1 is LNHDA and CDR2 SQIVND (reference sequence). The V end was cut by 3 bases, the J end by 4 bases, with 15 bases between.